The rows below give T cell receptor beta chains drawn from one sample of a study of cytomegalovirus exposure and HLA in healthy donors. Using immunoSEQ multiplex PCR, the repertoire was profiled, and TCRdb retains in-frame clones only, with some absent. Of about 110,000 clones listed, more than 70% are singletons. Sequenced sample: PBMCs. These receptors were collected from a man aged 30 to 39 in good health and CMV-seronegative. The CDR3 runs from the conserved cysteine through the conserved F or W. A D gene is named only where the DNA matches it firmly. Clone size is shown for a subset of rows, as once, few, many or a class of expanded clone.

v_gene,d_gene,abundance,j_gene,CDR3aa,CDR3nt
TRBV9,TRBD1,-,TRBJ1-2,CASSYRGEEVYGYTF,TGTGCCAGCAGCTACAGGGGGGAGGAGGTGTATGGCTACACCTTC
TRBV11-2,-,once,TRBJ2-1,CASSASSSYNEQFF,TGTGCCAGCAGCGCAAGTAGCTCCTACAATGAGCAGTTCTTC
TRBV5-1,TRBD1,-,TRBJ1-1,CASSIRTGGNTEAFF,TGCGCCAGCAGCATCAGGACAGGGGGAAACACTGAAGCTTTCTTT
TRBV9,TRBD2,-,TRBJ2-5,CASSVSGGQETQYF,TGTGCCAGCAGCGTTAGCGGGGGCCAAGAGACCCAGTACTTC
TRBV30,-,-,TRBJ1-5,CAWSRRVNQPQHF,TGTGCCTGGAGCCGCAGGGTCAATCAGCCCCAGCATTTT
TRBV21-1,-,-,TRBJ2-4,CASYSDRGYLAKNIQYF,TGTGCCAGCTACTCTGACAGGGGGTATCTAGCCAAAAACATTCAGTACTTC
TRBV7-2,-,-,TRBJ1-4,CASSLGTNEKLFF,TGTGCCAGCAGCTTGGGCACTAATGAAAAACTGTTTTTT
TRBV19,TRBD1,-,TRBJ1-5,CASSPGQGRQPQHF,TGTGCCAGTAGCCCCGGACAGGGGAGGCAGCCCCAGCATTTT
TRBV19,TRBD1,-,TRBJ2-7,CASRSDRVGSEQYF,TGTGCCAGTAGATCGGACAGGGTAGGTAGCGAGCAGTACTTC
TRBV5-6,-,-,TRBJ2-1,CASSIRGEQFF,TGTGCCAGCAGCATTAGGGGCGAGCAGTTCTTC
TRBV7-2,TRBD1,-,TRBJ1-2,CASSLGTGSNYGYTF,TGTGCCAGCAGCTTAGGGACAGGAAGTAACTATGGCTACACCTTC
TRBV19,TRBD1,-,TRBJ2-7,CASSIRAGTGAYEQYF,TGTGCCAGTAGTATCAGGGCCGGGACAGGGGCCTACGAGCAGTACTTC
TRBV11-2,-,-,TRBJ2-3,CASSLGAGVSTDTQYF,TGTGCCAGCAGCTTAGGTGCAGGGGTCAGCACAGATACGCAGTATTTT
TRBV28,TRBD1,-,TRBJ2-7,CASRMGDRPTEQYF,TGTGCCAGCAGGATGGGGGACAGGCCGACCGAGCAGTACTTC
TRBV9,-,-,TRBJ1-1,CASSSRDNLNTEAFF,TGTGCCAGCAGCTCCAGGGACAACCTGAACACTGAAGCTTTCTTT
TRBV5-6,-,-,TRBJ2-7,CASSLGESSYEQYF,TGTGCCAGCAGCTTGGGGGAGAGCTCCTACGAGCAGTACTTC
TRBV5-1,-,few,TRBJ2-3,CASSLSDSTDTQYF,TGCGCCAGCAGCTTGTCAGATAGCACAGATACGCAGTATTTT
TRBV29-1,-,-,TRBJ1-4,CSPCNHRPTNEKLFF,TGCAGCCCTTGCAACCACAGGCCAACTAATGAAAAACTGTTTTTT
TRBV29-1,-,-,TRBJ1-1,CSVEDRGLRTEAFF,TGCAGCGTTGAAGATCGGGGGTTGCGGACTGAAGCTTTCTTT
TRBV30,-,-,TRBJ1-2,CAWSVQGHHTF,TGTGCCTGGAGTGTACAGGGCCACCACACCTTC
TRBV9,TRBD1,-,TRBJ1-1,CASSAGTGTEAFF,TGTGCCAGCAGTGCCGGGACAGGGACTGAAGCTTTCTTT
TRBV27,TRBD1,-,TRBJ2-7,CATSDRGLHEQYF,TGTGCCACCTCGGACAGGGGGCTCCACGAGCAGTACTTC
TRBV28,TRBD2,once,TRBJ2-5,CASSSAGRAGETQYF,TGTGCCAGCAGTTCGGCCGGGAGGGCCGGAGAGACCCAGTACTTC
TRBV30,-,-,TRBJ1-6,CAWKGTDYSPLHF,TGTGCCTGGAAAGGCACGGACTATTCACCCCTCCACTTT
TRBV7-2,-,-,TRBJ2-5,CASSLLHAGKETQYF,TGTGCCAGCAGCTTACTTCACGCGGGAAAGGAGACCCAGTACTTC
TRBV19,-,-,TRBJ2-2,CASKVVTNTGELFF,TGTGCCAGTAAGGTCGTGACAAACACCGGGGAGCTGTTTTTT
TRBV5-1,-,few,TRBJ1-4,CASSLRQANEKLFF,TGCGCCAGCAGCTTGAGACAGGCAAATGAAAAACTGTTTTTT
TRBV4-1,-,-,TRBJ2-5,CASSRRGEETQYF,TGCGCCAGCAGCCGCCGGGGAGAAGAGACCCAGTACTTC
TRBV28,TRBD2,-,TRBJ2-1,CASRSPGLSSYNEQFF,TGTGCCAGCAGGTCTCCGGGACTAAGCTCCTACAATGAGCAGTTCTTC
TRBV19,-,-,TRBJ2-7,CASSYGTGRIYEQYF,TGTGCCAGTAGTTACGGAACTGGGAGGATCTACGAGCAGTACTTC
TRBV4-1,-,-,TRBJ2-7,CASSTTGSSYEQYF,TGCGCCAGCAGTACAACGGGGAGCTCCTACGAGCAGTACTTC
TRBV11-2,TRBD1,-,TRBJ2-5,CASSLTGTAAETQYF,TGTGCCAGCAGCTTAACCGGGACAGCCGCTGAGACCCAGTACTTC
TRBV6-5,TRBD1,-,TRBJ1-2,CASSYGTGVSRGYTF,TGTGCCAGCAGTTACGGTACAGGGGTCTCTCGAGGCTACACCTTC
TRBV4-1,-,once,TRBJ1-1,CASSQGGAGDLAFF,TGCGCCAGCAGCCAAGGAGGGGCGGGGGATTTAGCTTTCTTT
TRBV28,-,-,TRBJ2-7,CASAGSDSYEQYF,TGTGCCAGCGCGGGTAGCGACTCCTACGAGCAGTACTTC
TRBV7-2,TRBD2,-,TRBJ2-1,CASSSRTSGNSNEQFF,TGTGCCAGCAGCTCCCGGACTAGCGGGAACTCGAATGAGCAGTTCTTC
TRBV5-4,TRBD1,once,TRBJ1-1,CASSVDRTGSAFF,TGTGCCAGCAGCGTGGACAGGACCGGGTCAGCTTTCTTT
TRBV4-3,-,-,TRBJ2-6,CASSQAPHSSGANVLTF,TGCGCCAGCAGCCAAGCTCCTCACAGCTCTGGGGCCAACGTCCTGACTTTC
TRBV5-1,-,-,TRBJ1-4,CASSFPGDSEKLFF,TGCGCCAGCAGCTTTCCAGGGGATAGTGAAAAACTGTTTTTT
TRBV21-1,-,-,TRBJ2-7,CASSANVRDRPYEQYF,TGTGCCAGCAGCGCGAACGTCCGGGACAGGCCCTACGAGCAGTACTTC